This entry lists 17 T cell receptor beta chains sequenced from one sample in a study of T cell responses to AZD1222 COVID-19 vaccine. The method was immunoSEQ multiplex PCR; TCRdb's version includes in-frame clones alone and lacks a portion of them. This table has roughly 99,000 clones, 85% to 95% appearing once. The sequenced sample was peripheral blood, obtained 28 days after the second AZD1222 dose. These receptors all stem from an adult who received the AZD1222 COVID-19 vaccine.

The chain links TRBV3-1 (or the pseudogene TRBV3-2) to TRBJ2-2; D uncertain. This CDR3 comprises 16 residues. The V and J ends lost 0 bases and 2 bases respectively, with 10 bases between them. CDR1 is LGHDT and CDR2 is YNNKEL in the germline V gene (reference sequence). The DNA of the CDR3 is TGTGCCAGCAGCCAAGAAGCGACACCAAACACCGGGGAGCTGTTTTTT. It yields the protein CASSQEATPNTGELFF.

The chain uses TRBV5-8 and TRBJ1-5; no definite D call. The CDR3 sequence is 12 residues long. V dropped 4 bases and J dropped 7 bases, with 9 bases sitting between them. Germline lookup yields CDR1 SGHTS and CDR2 YDEGEE. The CDR3 sequence is CASSPGRQPQHF. CDR3 bases: TGTGCCAGCAGCCCGGGAAGGCAGCCCCAGCATTTT. The full variable domain, with the rest looked up from reference TRBV5-8 and TRBJ1-5, is EAGVTQSPTHLIKTRGQQATLRCSPISGHTSVYWYQQALGLGLQFLLWYDEGEERNRGNFPPRFSGRQFPNYSSELNVNALELEDSALYLCASSPGRQPQHFGDGTRLSIL.

The count of this clone is one. This sequence joins TRBV3-1 (or the pseudogene TRBV3-2) and TRBJ2-7; 10 bases are a match to TRBD2. CDR1 LGHDT and CDR2 YNNKEL come from the germline V gene (reference sequence). This CDR3 comprises 15 residues. V trimming: 0 bases; J trimming: 6 bases; junction bases outside the gene matches: 5. The CDR3 protein is CASSQELAGKTEQYF. The CDR3 DNA reads as TGTGCCAGCAGCCAAGAACTAGCGGGAAAAACCGAGCAGTACTTC.

The chain joins TRBV6-5 to TRBJ1-5; D remains unclear. V lost 7 bases and J 0 bases, leaving 10 bases between the germline ends. This CDR3 contains 14 residues. Per germline, CDR1 MNHEY and CDR2 SVGAGI. The chain's CDR3 is CASTDLDSNQPQHF. In DNA, the CDR3 is TGTGCCAGCACCGACTTGGATAGCAATCAGCCCCAGCATTTT.

A remark on this clone: Other DNA sequences from this sample encode an identical CDR3 as well. This chain connects TRBV12-3 or TRBV12-4 to TRBJ2-5; D is ambiguous. CDR3 length: 11 residues. The V gene lost 4 bases and the J gene lost 2 bases, with 2 bases spanning the gap. CDR3 loop: CASSSQETQYF. DNA for the CDR3: TGTGCCAGCAGTTCGCAAGAGACCCAGTACTTC.

This clone is a singleton in its sample. This chain's CDR3 is CASSIWDRGYYEQYF. CDR3 DNA: TGTGCCAGTAGTATCTGGGACAGGGGATACTACGAGCAGTACTTC. The J gene is TRBJ2-7, the V gene TRBV19; 10 positions match TRBD1. V shed 3 bases and J 3 bases; nucleotides not matched to a gene: 5. The CDR3 totals 15 residues. Germline assignment: CDR1 LNHDA and CDR2 SQIVND (reference sequence).

For this clone: The sample carries other DNA sequences with the same CDR3. V usage is TRBV11-2 and J usage is TRBJ2-3; D is unclear. The germline CDR1 and CDR2 sequences are SGHAT and FQNNGV. V was clipped by 3 bases and J by 3 bases, with 1 base between them. The CDR3 spans 11 residues. The CDR3 is CASSFTDTQYF. For the CDR3, the DNA is TGTGCCAGCAGCTTTACAGATACGCAGTATTTT.

The CDR3, as DNA: TGTGCCAGCAGGATAGGGACAGATCAGAACACTGAAGCTTTCTTT. It translates to CASRIGTDQNTEAFF. V usage is TRBV6-5 and J usage is TRBJ1-1, with 7 bases identical to TRBD1. The CDR3 runs 15 residues. Looked up from germline, CDR1 is MNHEY and CDR2 is SVGAGI. J was trimmed by 1 base and V by 6 bases; bases with no gene match: 8.

This clone was seen just once. This chain's CDR3 is CATSDSTSGGADTQYF. The CDR3 region has the DNA TGTGCCACCAGTGATTCTACTAGCGGGGGGGCAGATACGCAGTATTTT. V and J are TRBV24-1 and TRBJ2-3; 13 bases agree with TRBD2. CDR3 length equals 16 residues. CDR1 is KGHDR and CDR2 is SFDVKD in the germline V gene. The V and J ends lost 2 bases and 4 bases, in that order; junction bases with no gene match: 2.

The V and J genes are TRBV5-1 and TRBJ2-3, with a tentative D call TRBD2 (7 bases). Germline loops: CDR1 SGHRS, CDR2 YFSETQ. The CDR3 totals 15 residues. V was cut by 1 base and J by 6 bases, with 15 bases left in between. In DNA form, the CDR3 reads TGCGCCAGCAGCTTGACGGCGGGGGCCGGGGATACGCAGTATTTT. Amino acid sequence: CASSLTAGAGDTQYF.

The chain combines TRBV1 with TRBJ1-6. TRBV1 corresponds to a pseudogene. The CDR3 is made up of 15 amino acids. The CDR3 loop reads CTSSQDPHPGSPLHF. The DNA of the CDR3 is TGCACCAGCAGCCAAGATCCCCACCCGGGGTCACCCCTCCACTTT.

This chain uses TRBV6-4 with TRBJ2-3, with D maybe TRBD2 (5 bases). CDR3 size: 14 residues. Germline CDR1 is MRHNA and CDR2 is SNTAGT. Between the trimmed V and J ends, which lost 6 bases and 2 bases, there was a span of 12 bases. The CDR3 loop is CASRLASDTDTQYF. For the CDR3, the DNA is TGTGCCAGCAGGCTAGCTTCCGACACAGATACGCAGTATTTT.

The rearrangement uses TRBV24-1 and TRBJ2-1, with D possibly TRBD2 on 5 matching bases. The CDR3 runs 13 residues. Trimming stripped 2 bases from V and 13 bases from J, with 14 bases between. Germline V gene lookup returns CDR1 KGHDR and CDR2 SFDVKD. Written as DNA, the CDR3 is TGTGCCACCAGTGATTCCTACGGACTCCTTCAGTTCTTC. It translates to CATSDSYGLLQFF.

This chain links TRBV4-1 with TRBJ1-6; possibly TRBD1 for D (6 bases). The length of the CDR3 is 16 residues. Looked up from germline, CDR1 is MGHRA and CDR2 is YSYEKL. Trimming stripped 3 bases from V and 1 base from J, with 10 bases between. This CDR3 reads CASSQQGTSYNSPLHF. In DNA form, the CDR3 reads TGCGCCAGCAGCCAGCAGGGGACGTCCTATAATTCACCCCTCCACTTT.

The chain joins TRBV30 to TRBJ2-3; D call uncertain. This CDR3 is built from 11 residues. Germline lookup yields CDR1 GTSNPN and CDR2 SVGIG (reference sequence). V lost 0 bases and J 4 bases, leaving 2 bases between the germline ends. CDR3 nucleotides: TGTGCCTGGAGTGTACCAGATACGCAGTATTTT. It yields the protein CAWSVPDTQYF.

On this clone itself: At one end the junction does not follow the germline gene, possibly because of a read error. The chain joins TRBV6-1 to TRBJ1-4; D might be TRBD1 (6 bases). Germline-derived CDR1 and CDR2 are MNHNS and SASEGT. The CDR3 runs 15 residues. CDR3 in amino acids: CAGSDETGANEKLFF. The CDR3 DNA reads as TGTGCCGGCAGTGATGAGACAGGAGCTAATGAAAAACTGTTTTTT.

The chain is built from TRBV6-5 and TRBJ2-5; D ambiguous. CDR1 is MNHEY and CDR2 is SVGAGI in the germline V gene. Between the trimmed V and J ends, which lost 3 bases and 1 base, there was a span of 12 bases. The CDR3 contains 15 residues. CDR3 residues: CASSYGFGIQETQYF. As DNA, the CDR3 is TGTGCCAGCAGTTATGGCTTCGGTATCCAAGAGACCCAGTACTTC.